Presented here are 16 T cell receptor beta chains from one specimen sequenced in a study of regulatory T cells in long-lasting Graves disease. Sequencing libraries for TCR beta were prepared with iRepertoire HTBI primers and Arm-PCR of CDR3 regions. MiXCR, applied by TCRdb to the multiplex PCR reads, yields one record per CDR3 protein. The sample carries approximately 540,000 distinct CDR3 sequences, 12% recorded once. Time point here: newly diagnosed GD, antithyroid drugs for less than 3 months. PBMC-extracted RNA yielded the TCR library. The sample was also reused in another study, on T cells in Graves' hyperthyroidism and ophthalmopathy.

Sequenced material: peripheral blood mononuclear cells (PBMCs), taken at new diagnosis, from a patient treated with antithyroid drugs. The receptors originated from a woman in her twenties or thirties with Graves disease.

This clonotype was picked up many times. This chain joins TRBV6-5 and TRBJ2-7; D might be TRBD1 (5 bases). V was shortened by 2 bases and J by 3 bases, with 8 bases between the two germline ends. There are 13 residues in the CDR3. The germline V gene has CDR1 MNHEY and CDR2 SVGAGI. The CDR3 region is CASSYDRFYEQYF. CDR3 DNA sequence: TGTGCCAGCAGTTACGACAGATTCTACGAGCAGTACTTC.

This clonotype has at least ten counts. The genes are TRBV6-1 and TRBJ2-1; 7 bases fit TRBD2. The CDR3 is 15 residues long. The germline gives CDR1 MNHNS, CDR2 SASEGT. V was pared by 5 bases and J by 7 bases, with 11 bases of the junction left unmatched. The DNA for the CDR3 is TGTGCCAGCAGTCCCCGTGGGGGAGGGCCGAATGAGCAGTTCTTC. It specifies CASSPRGGGPNEQFF.

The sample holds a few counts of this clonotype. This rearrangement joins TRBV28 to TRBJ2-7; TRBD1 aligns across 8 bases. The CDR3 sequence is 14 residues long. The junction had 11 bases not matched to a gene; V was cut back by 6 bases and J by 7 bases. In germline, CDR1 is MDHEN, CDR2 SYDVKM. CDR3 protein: CASRGGQVLREQYF. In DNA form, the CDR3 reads TGTGCCAGCAGGGGGGGACAGGTCTTGAGGGAGCAGTACTTC.

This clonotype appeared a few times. CDR3 bases: TGCAGTGCTCGAGGGGGGAACACCGGGGAGCTGTTTTTT. It is translated as CSARGGNTGELFF. This chain links TRBV20-1 with TRBJ2-2, with D possibly being TRBD1 (6 bases). Trimming pared 5 bases from V and 1 base from J, leaving 8 bases between. CDR3 size: 13 residues. The germline V gene has CDR1 DFQATT and CDR2 SNEGSKA (reference sequence).

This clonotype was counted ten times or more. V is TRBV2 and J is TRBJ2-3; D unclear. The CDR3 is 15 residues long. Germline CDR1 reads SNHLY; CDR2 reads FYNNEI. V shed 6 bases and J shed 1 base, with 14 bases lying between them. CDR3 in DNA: TGTGCCAGCAGGGATGTGATGTTTGGCACAGATACGCAGTATTTT. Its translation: CASRDVMFGTDTQYF.

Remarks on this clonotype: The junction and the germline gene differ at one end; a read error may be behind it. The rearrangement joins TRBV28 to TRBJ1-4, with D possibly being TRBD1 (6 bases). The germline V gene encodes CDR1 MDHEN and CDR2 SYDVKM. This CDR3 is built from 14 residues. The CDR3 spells CASSLPGAREKPFF. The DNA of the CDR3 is TGTGCCAGCAGTTTACCGGGGGCTAGGGAAAAACCGTTTTTT.

In nucleotides, the CDR3 is TGCAGTGTGGGAAGGCGAGGGATTAATAATTCACCCCTCCACTTT. This translates into CSVGRRGINNSPLHF. The V and J genes are TRBV20-1 and TRBJ1-6; D not certain. V was shortened by 7 bases and J by 5 bases, with 18 bases between the two germline ends. This CDR3 has 15 residues. Per the germline V gene, CDR1 is DFQATT and CDR2 is SNEGSKA (reference sequence).

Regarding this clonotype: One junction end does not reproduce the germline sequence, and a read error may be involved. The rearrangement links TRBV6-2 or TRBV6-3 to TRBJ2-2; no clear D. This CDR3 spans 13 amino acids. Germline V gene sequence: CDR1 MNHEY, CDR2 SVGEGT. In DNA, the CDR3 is TGTGTCAGCAGTTACTCGTCAACCGGGGAGCTGTTTTTT. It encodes CVSSYSSTGELFF.

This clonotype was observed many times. CDR3 DNA: TGTGCCAGCAGCAACCGGCGGGACCAACCAGCCCATGAGCAGTTCTTC. This sequence encodes CASSNRRDQPAHEQFF. The chain carries TRBV7-6 and TRBJ2-1, with D possibly TRBD2 on 6 matching bases. V lost 5 bases and J lost 8, with 22 bases in between. The germline V gene has CDR1 SGHVS and CDR2 FNYEAQ. CDR3 size: 16 residues.

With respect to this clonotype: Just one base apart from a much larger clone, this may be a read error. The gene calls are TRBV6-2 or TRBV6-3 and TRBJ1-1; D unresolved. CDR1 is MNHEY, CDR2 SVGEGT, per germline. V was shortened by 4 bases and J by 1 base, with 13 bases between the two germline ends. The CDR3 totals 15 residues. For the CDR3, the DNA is TGTGCCAGCAGTTGCTCAAGGAGGAAGAACACTGAAGCTTTCTTT. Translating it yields CASSCSRRKNTEAFF.

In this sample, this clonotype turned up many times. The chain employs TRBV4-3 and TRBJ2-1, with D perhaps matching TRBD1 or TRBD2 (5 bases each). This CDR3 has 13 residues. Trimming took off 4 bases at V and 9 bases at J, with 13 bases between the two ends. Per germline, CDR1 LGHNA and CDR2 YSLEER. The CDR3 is CASSPWGLSEQFF. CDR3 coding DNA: TGCGCCAGCAGCCCTTGGGGGTTGAGTGAGCAGTTCTTC.

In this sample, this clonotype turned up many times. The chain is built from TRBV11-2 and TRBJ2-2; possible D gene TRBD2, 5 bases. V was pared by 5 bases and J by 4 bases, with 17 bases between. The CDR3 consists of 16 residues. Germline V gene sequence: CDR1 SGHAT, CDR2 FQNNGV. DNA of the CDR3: TGTGCCAGCAGCCCACCGGCGGGCGTGGGCACCGGGGAGCTGTTTTTT. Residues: CASSPPAGVGTGELFF. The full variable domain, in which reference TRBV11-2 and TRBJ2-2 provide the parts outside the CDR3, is EAGVAQSPRYKIIEKRQSVAFWCNPISGHATLYWYQQILGQGPKLLIQFQNNGVVDDSQLPKDRFSAERLKGVDSTLKIQPAKLEDSAVYLCASSPPAGVGTGELFFGEGSRLTVL.

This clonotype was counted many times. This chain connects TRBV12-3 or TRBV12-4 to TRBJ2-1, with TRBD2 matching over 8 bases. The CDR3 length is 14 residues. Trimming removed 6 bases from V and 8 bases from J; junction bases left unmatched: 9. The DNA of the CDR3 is TGTGCCAGCAGACCCAAGGGGACTAGGGATGAGCAGTTCTTC. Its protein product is CASRPKGTRDEQFF.

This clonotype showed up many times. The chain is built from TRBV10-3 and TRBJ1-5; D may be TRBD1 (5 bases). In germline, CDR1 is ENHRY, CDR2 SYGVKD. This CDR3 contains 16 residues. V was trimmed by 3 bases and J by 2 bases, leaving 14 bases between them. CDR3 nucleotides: TGTGCCATCAGTGAATCAGGGTTTGGAGGCAATCAGCCCCAGCATTTT. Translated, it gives CAISESGFGGNQPQHF.

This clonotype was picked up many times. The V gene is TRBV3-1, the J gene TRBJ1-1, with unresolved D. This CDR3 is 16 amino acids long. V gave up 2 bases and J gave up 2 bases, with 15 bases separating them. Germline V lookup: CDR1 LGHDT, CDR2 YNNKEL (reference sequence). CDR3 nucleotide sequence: TGTGCCAGCAGCCAATATATTACTCGGGGTAACACTGAAGCTTTCTTT. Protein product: CASSQYITRGNTEAFF.

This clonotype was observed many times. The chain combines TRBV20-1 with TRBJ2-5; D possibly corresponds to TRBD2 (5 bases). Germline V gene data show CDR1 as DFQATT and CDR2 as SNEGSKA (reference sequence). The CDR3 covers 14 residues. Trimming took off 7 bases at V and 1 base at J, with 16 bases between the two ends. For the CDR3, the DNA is TGCAGTGTCCTAGGTGGGAGTAGCCAAGAGACCCAGTACTTC. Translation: CSVLGGSSQETQYF.